This passage covers 7 T cell receptor beta chains from one sample sequenced in a study of cytomegalovirus exposure and HLA in healthy donors. The PCR made use of 60 Vbeta and 13 Jbeta primers. TCRdb's copy holds only in-frame clones and misses some; the assay was immunoSEQ multiplex PCR. The sample lists 120,000 or so clones, over 60% occurring once. Sequencing used PBMCs. These receptors originate from a man younger than 40 in good health and CMV-seronegative.

Only a few counts were recorded for this clone. This chain uses TRBV5-4 with TRBJ1-1, with a possible D match to TRBD1 (5 bases). The germline CDR1 and CDR2 sequences are SGHNT and YYREEE (reference sequence). Between the trimmed V and J ends, which lost 5 bases and 1 base, there was a span of 12 bases. The CDR3 length is 14 residues. The CDR3 reads CASSPGYGNTEAFF. The CDR3 bases are TGTGCCAGCAGTCCAGGGTATGGGAACACTGAAGCTTTCTTT.

The chain carries TRBV12-5 and TRBJ1-1; 8 bases match TRBD1. Germline V CDR1 and CDR2: LGHNT, FRNRAP. The CDR3 is 14 residues long. The junction had 6 bases not matched to a gene; V was cut back by 5 bases and J by 4 bases. The CDR3 bases are TGTGCTAGTGGTCCTCGACAGGGGAGCACTGAAGCTTTCTTT. It codes for CASGPRQGSTEAFF.

The rearrangement joins TRBV27 to TRBJ1-2; D not resolved. Germline CDR1 reads MNHEY; CDR2 reads SMNVEV (reference sequence). This CDR3 spans 13 amino acids. Deletions cut 7 bases from V and 4 bases from J, with 13 bases between. The CDR3 DNA reads TGTGCCAGCAAGCGGATGGCTGGCTATGGCTACACCTTC. It specifies CASKRMAGYGYTF.

This chain connects TRBV28 to TRBJ1-1; 8 bases line up with TRBD1. CDR3 length: 12 amino acids. V lost 6 bases, J lost 4 bases, and 1 base stayed unmatched. Germline CDR1 MDHEN, CDR2 SYDVKM. The CDR3 region is CASRQGATEAFF. The CDR3 coding sequence is TGTGCCAGCAGGCAGGGGGCCACTGAAGCTTTCTTT. The full variable domain, with the rest looked up from reference TRBV28 and TRBJ1-1, is DVKVTQSSRYLVKRTGEKVFLECVQDMDHENMFWYRQDPGLGLRLIYFSYDVKMKEKGDIPEGYSVSREKKERFSLILESASTNQTSMYLCASRQGATEAFFGQGTRLTVV.

The genes are TRBV27 and TRBJ2-7; 14 nucleotides match TRBD2. V was clipped by 2 bases and J by 2 bases; unmatched bases: 11. The germline CDR1 and CDR2 sequences are MNHEY and SMNVEV (reference sequence). The CDR3 loop spans 19 amino acids. The CDR3 coding sequence is TGTGCCAGCAGTTTACGGGGACTAGCGGGAGTACCCTTTCCCTACGAGCAGTACTTC. Translation: CASSLRGLAGVPFPYEQYF.

V usage is TRBV10-3 and J usage is TRBJ1-1; unclear D gene. The CDR3 contains 16 residues. V shed 0 bases and J shed 4 bases, with 15 bases lying between them. The germline V gene encodes CDR1 ENHRY and CDR2 SYGVKD. The CDR3 reads CAISESVGRGLTEAFF. In DNA, the CDR3 is TGTGCCATCAGTGAGTCAGTTGGCAGAGGCCTCACTGAAGCTTTCTTT.

The chain links TRBV4-1 to TRBJ2-1; 12 nucleotides match TRBD2. Germline V gene data show CDR1 as MGHRA and CDR2 as YSYEKL. The CDR3 covers 14 residues. V was clipped by 4 bases and J by 7 bases; unmatched bases: 2. The CDR3 DNA follows: TGCGCCAGCAGCCCGGGGACTAGCGGGAATGAGCAGTTCTTC. Translating gives CASSPGTSGNEQFF.